This T cell receptor (beta chain) was identified during a study of identical twins (dated by TCRdb to between 2015 and 2016). For context, the study as a whole: TCR alpha and beta repertoires from monozygotic twins, unrelated adults of various ages and cord blood were deep-sequenced to test whether fetal clonotypes persist. To rule out contamination, the twin experiments were replicated at different times with different library preparation protocols. Paper-wide results and their limitations: Because the same donors could not be followed over many years, the conclusions relied on cross-sectional statistical analysis. Invariant T cells such as MAIT and iNKT could partly confound zero-insertion analyses, though diverse VJ usage argued against this for most clonotypes. Excess twin sharing in beta out-of-frame sequences was weaker because fewer shared sequences lowered the signal-to-noise ratio. Compared with coincidental sharing between unrelated individuals, an excess of low generation-probability sequences was observed among out-of-frame TCR alpha sequences shared between twins. Abundant cord blood beta clonotypes carried fewer insertions; young adult naive repertoires showed a weaker similar trend, while memory repertoires showed none. Recombination models systematically underestimated out-of-frame TCR alpha sharing in monozygotic twins but agreed with sharing between unrelated individuals.

This clonotype was recorded at least ten times. The specificity of this receptor is unknown. No per-base quality is available; no much larger clone lies one base away. Its CDR3 holds 13 amino acids, cysteine through phenylalanine. CDR3 DNA is the only sequence kept; it has 39 bases, read in frame from the first base. Sequences DFQATT (CDR1) and SNEGSKA (CDR2) are obtained from the germline V gene (reference sequence). Receptor amplification or capture employed 5' RACE. For sequencing, an Illumina HiSeq 2000 was employed. Template switching added a universal primer binding site, and the final cDNA carried a unique molecular identifier that allowed TCR cDNA molecules to be counted accurately. Specific primers in the conserved constant-segment region were used to synthesize first-strand cDNA for TCR alpha and beta chains. To control for contamination, every cDNA library was double barcoded, receiving both a SMART-Mk sample barcode and Illumina barcodes. TruSeq adapter sequences and Illumina sample barcodes were added in two successive PCR steps. The Illumina HiSeq platform was used with custom primers to sequence TCR alpha and beta cDNA libraries. On the study's bioinformatics: MiGEC was used to process raw reads and extract unique molecular identifiers, and MiXCR was used to find CDR3 positions. Recombination models were inferred per individual with the repgenHMM and IGoR tools using an EM algorithm. Shared clonotype analysis was performed with the tcR package in R, normalizing sharing by the product of cloneset sizes. To study raw recombination without the effects of thymic and clonal selection, out-of-frame nonproductive sequences were analyzed. TCRdb reran the public reads through fastp at Q25 and MiXCR, keeping productive beta chains. Each record represents a unique CDR3 protein, reported with the most common genes and DNA among its rows. TCRdb's processing, not the study's, gives the V and J calls here. This sample gives approximately 410,000 distinct CDR3 sequences in total; less than 20% of them show up just once. The biggest ten clones account for 9% to 15% of the sample.

All donors were healthy Caucasians. The study also sequenced three unrelated non-twin adults: a male aged 18 to 29, a male aged 50 to 60 and a female aged 50 to 60. Using Miltenyi CD45RO+ enrichment and human naive T-cell isolation kits, memory (CD45RO+) and naive T cells were isolated from PBMC. The chain is assembled from TRBV20-1 and TRBJ2-5; TRBD2 lines up with 10 middle nucleotides. Material: naive T cells sorted from blood. Taken with the paper, the label for cell subset or site translates to: cells isolated with a human naive T-cell isolation kit. The clonotype was recovered from a man aged 50-59 years in good health. The CDR3 region reads CSPGLALQETQYF. DNA sequence: TGCAGCCCGGGACTAGCGCTCCAAGAGACCCAGTACTTC.